These 2 T cell receptor beta chains were all obtained from the same sample, sequenced in a study of blood T cell repertoires in COVID-19. Generated by immunoSEQ multiplex PCR, the TCRdb table keeps only in-frame clones and is missing some. The sample has a few hundred thousand clones; more than 70% are singletons. Sequenced sample: peripheral blood. These receptors all come from a woman in her 30s with COVID-19, enrolled during active disease.

Points on this clone: The sample holds other DNA sequences that translate to the same CDR3. The gene calls are TRBV7-9 and TRBJ1-1; D might be TRBD1 (5 bases). V lost 0 bases and J lost 0, with 8 bases in between. CDR1 and CDR2 from the germline V gene are SEHNR and FQNEAQ (reference sequence). The CDR3 runs to 15 residues. The CDR3 region is CASSLAFRVNTEAFF. The CDR3 region has the DNA TGTGCCAGCAGCTTAGCCTTCAGGGTGAACACTGAAGCTTTCTTT.

The chain joins TRBV7-6 to TRBJ2-1; D possibly corresponds to TRBD2 (5 bases). The CDR3 covers 16 residues. Germline CDR1 SGHVS, CDR2 FNYEAQ. V was pared by 1 base and J by 0 bases, with 10 bases between. CDR3 residues: CASSLGSGVSYNEQFF. Written as DNA, the CDR3 is TGTGCCAGCAGCTTAGGGAGCGGAGTCTCCTACAATGAGCAGTTCTTC.